These 20 T cell receptor beta chains originate from one sample sequenced in a study of blood T cells in healthy people across ages. Alongside a J-beta primer mix, a sample-barcoded 5' primer served in a second PCR lasting about 7 to 12 cycles. TCRdb re-analysed the 5' RACE reads in MiXCR, keeping a single row per CDR3 protein. The table has 1.2 million to 1.5 million distinct CDR3 sequences, about 40% seen once. Sequencing was performed on blood. The source is a woman aged 18-29 years in good health.

The genes are TRBV12-3 or TRBV12-4 and TRBJ2-2; D not resolved. The V gene lost 5 bases and the J gene lost 6 bases, with 13 bases spanning the gap. The CDR3 is made up of 14 amino acids. The CDR3, as DNA: TGTGCCAGCAGTCCCACACACTCACCCGGGGAGCTGTTTTTT. Its protein product is CASSPTHSPGELFF.

The chain recombines TRBV4-1 with TRBJ2-1, with 7 bases aligning to TRBD2. V lost 0 bases, J lost 5 bases, and 7 bases stayed unmatched. CDR3 length equals 16 residues. Germline-derived CDR1 and CDR2 are MGHRA and YSYEKL. The CDR3 spells CASSQDGGGAHNEQFF. The CDR3 DNA reads TGCGCCAGCAGCCAAGATGGGGGGGGAGCCCACAATGAGCAGTTCTTC.

This rearrangement joins TRBV10-3 to TRBJ2-2, with 9 bases that match TRBD1. This CDR3 region has 14 residues. Unmatched junction bases numbered 4, after V lost 8 bases and J lost 3 bases. Germline V gene lookup returns CDR1 ENHRY and CDR2 SYGVKD. The CDR3 region is CAIQRQGDTGELFF. In DNA form, the CDR3 reads TGTGCCATCCAAAGACAGGGGGACACCGGGGAGCTGTTTTTT.

In this sample, this clonotype turned up many times. The DNA for the CDR3 is TGTGCCATCAGTGGGACAGGGAATGGCTACACCTTC. This sequence encodes CAISGTGNGYTF. The rearrangement links TRBV10-3 to TRBJ1-2, with 8 positions matching TRBD1. Germline-derived CDR1 and CDR2 are ENHRY and SYGVKD. The CDR3 consists of 12 residues. V lost 4 bases and J lost 6; bases outside the gene matches: 1.

This sequence joins TRBV15 and TRBJ2-7; the match to TRBD1 covers 7 bases. The CDR3 runs 15 residues. The germline CDR1 and CDR2 sequences are LNHNV and YYDKDF (reference sequence). The J segment lost 3 bases and the V segment lost 0 bases, leaving 5 bases of the junction unmatched. The CDR3 bases are TGTGCCACCAGCAGAGAGTCAGGGGGTGGCTACGAGCAGTACTTC. Its protein is CATSRESGGGYEQYF.

The sample holds a few counts of this clonotype. J is TRBJ1-4 and V is TRBV7-9; 7 bases agree with TRBD1. Looked up from germline, CDR1 is SEHNR and CDR2 is FQNEAQ (reference sequence). The CDR3 has 14 amino acids. J gave up 8 bases and V 4 bases, and 7 bases lay outside the gene matches. The CDR3 DNA follows: TGTGCCAGCAGCTCCTCCGGGACAGAGGAAAAACTGTTTTTT. Residues: CASSSSGTEEKLFF.

The chain has TRBV4-1 and TRBJ1-2; D gene uncertain. V gave up 5 bases and J gave up 1 base, with 17 bases separating them. Germline CDR1 reads MGHRA; CDR2 reads YSYEKL. This CDR3 is built from 16 residues. CDR3 nucleotides: TGCGCCAGCAGCGAACAACCTATTACAGTTAACTATGGCTACACCTTC. Protein: CASSEQPITVNYGYTF.

The chain is built from TRBV27 and TRBJ1-1; 7 nucleotides match TRBD1. This CDR3 spans 16 amino acids. The germline V gene has CDR1 MNHEY and CDR2 SMNVEV (reference sequence). Trimming at V came to 3 bases and at J to 4 bases, leaving 11 bases not matched to a gene. CDR3 in amino acids: CASSFGKGAPRTEAFF. DNA for the CDR3: TGTGCCAGCAGTTTTGGGAAGGGGGCTCCCCGCACTGAAGCTTTCTTT.

J is TRBJ2-3 and V is TRBV14; D is unclear. The length of the CDR3 is 16 residues. The V gene lost 1 base and the J gene lost 2 bases, with 13 bases spanning the gap. CDR1 and CDR2 from the germline V gene are SGHDN and FVKESK. For the CDR3, the DNA is TGTGCCAGCAGCCAAGTATTTGGCAGTCTCACAGATACGCAGTATTTT. Amino acid sequence: CASSQVFGSLTDTQYF.

This chain joins TRBV4-2 and TRBJ2-2; D is ambiguous. The ends were cut back, 1 base at V and 11 bases at J, with 8 bases in the middle. The CDR3 has 12 residues. CDR1 and CDR2 from the germline V gene are LGHNA and YNFKEQ. Here the CDR3 DNA reads TGTGCCAGCAGCCAAGGCGGTTTAGAGCTGTTTTTT. It specifies CASSQGGLELFF.

This clonotype was detected a few times. This rearrangement joins TRBV9 to TRBJ2-7; TRBD2 matches 9 bases. Germline V gives CDR1 SGDLS, CDR2 YYNGEE. Trimming took 4 bases from V and 3 from J; bases not matched to a gene: 11. The CDR3 totals 16 residues. The CDR3 DNA sequence: TGTGCCAGCAGCCCCCATGGACTAGCGCCTTACTACGAGCAGTACTTC. Its protein is CASSPHGLAPYYEQYF. The variable domain in full, completed from reference TRBV9 and TRBJ2-7, reads DSGVTQTPKHLITATGQRVTLRCSPRSGDLSVYWYQQSLDQGLQFLIQYYNGEERAKGNILERFSAQQFPDLHSELNLSSLELGDSALYFCASSPHGLAPYYEQYFGPGTRLTVT.

This chain joins TRBV12-3 or TRBV12-4 and TRBJ2-5; tentatively, D is TRBD1 (5 bases). The CDR3 covers 14 residues. V was cut by 5 bases and J by 1 base, with 11 bases left in between. CDR3 loop: CASSQQVVQETQYF. CDR3 sequence (DNA): TGTGCCAGCAGTCAACAGGTAGTCCAAGAGACCCAGTACTTC.

This sequence joins TRBV20-1 and TRBJ2-1; D ambiguous. Germline lookup yields CDR1 DFQATT and CDR2 SNEGSKA (reference sequence). This CDR3 contains 15 residues. V shed 3 bases and J shed 8 bases, with 20 bases lying between them. The chain's CDR3 is CSARVGPIINDEQFF. The CDR3 DNA sequence: TGCAGTGCTAGGGTGGGTCCCATCATTAACGATGAGCAGTTCTTC.

V is TRBV5-5 and J is TRBJ1-2, with D hard to call. The germline V gene has CDR1 SGHKS and CDR2 YYEKEE (reference sequence). This CDR3 has 12 amino acids. V lost 5 bases to trimming and J lost 3 bases, with 8 bases between them. CDR3 residues: CASSATYYGYTF. The CDR3 nucleotides are TGTGCCAGCAGTGCTACATACTATGGCTACACCTTC.

In its sample, this clonotype was seen a few times. The chain is built from TRBV20-1 and TRBJ2-7, with D hard to call. CDR3 length: 13 residues. Per germline, CDR1 DFQATT and CDR2 SNEGSKA (reference sequence). V shed 8 bases and J shed 1 base, with 15 bases lying between them. The DNA for the CDR3 is TGCAGTACCCTCTTGGGCTTGTCCTACGAGCAGTACTTC. Translation gives CSTLLGLSYEQYF.

The V gene is TRBV7-3, the J gene TRBJ1-1, with a weak D call TRBD1 (6 bases). Germline V gene lookup returns CDR1 SGHTA and CDR2 FQGTGA. There are 15 residues in the CDR3. Trimming shortened V by 4 bases and J by 1 base, and 13 bases separated the two germline ends. CDR3: CASSSGQPGNTEAFF. The CDR3 bases are TGTGCCAGCAGCTCCGGACAGCCCGGGAACACTGAAGCTTTCTTT.

The chain has TRBV7-9 and TRBJ1-6, with 7 bases fitting TRBD1. V lost 5 bases to trimming and J lost 3 bases; unmatched junction nucleotides: 4. The CDR3 totals 15 residues. Germline loops: CDR1 SEHNR, CDR2 FQNEAQ (reference sequence). CDR3 sequence: CASSPRGDYNSPLHF. For the CDR3, the DNA is TGTGCCAGCAGCCCCAGGGGGGACTATAATTCACCCCTCCACTTT.

This clonotype appeared a few times. This rearrangement joins TRBV5-1 to TRBJ2-3; 12 bases fit TRBD2. The junction had 9 bases not matched to a gene; V was cut back by 4 bases and J by 3 bases. The CDR3 totals 17 residues. CDR1 and CDR2 (germline): SGHRS, YFSETQ. Here the CDR3 reads CASSIASSGGATDTQYF. CDR3 coding DNA: TGCGCCAGCAGCATCGCTTCTAGCGGGGGGGCGACAGATACGCAGTATTTT.

The chain carries TRBV9 and TRBJ2-7, with 10 bases matching TRBD1. The V and J ends lost 0 bases and 4 bases, in that order; junction bases with no gene match: 7. Germline CDR1 and CDR2: SGDLS and YYNGEE. The CDR3 is made up of 16 amino acids. CDR3 loop: CASSVDPGTGAYEQYF. In DNA, the CDR3 is TGTGCCAGCAGCGTAGATCCTGGGACAGGGGCATACGAGCAGTACTTC.

J is TRBJ1-5 and V is TRBV7-9; no firm D call. The CDR3 contains 16 residues. CDR1 is SEHNR and CDR2 is FQNEAQ in the germline V gene (reference sequence). V was trimmed by 5 bases and J by 3 bases, leaving 17 bases between them. This chain's CDR3 is CASSETEAEFNQPQHF. CDR3 coding DNA: TGTGCCAGCAGCGAGACCGAGGCAGAATTCAATCAGCCCCAGCATTTT.